The 26 T cell receptor beta chains listed next were all sequenced from one sample in a study of T cell responses to AZD1222 COVID-19 vaccine. The table came from immunoSEQ multiplex PCR; TCRdb's copy has only in-frame clones and leaves some out. The sample contains around 100,000 clones, roughly nine tenths of which appear only once. The starting material was peripheral blood, obtained on day 0 of AZD1222 vaccination. These receptors all stem from an adult in good health.

This clone was seen a handful of times. V gene TRBV28 combines with J gene TRBJ1-2; 8 bases agree with TRBD1. Germline CDR1 MDHEN, CDR2 SYDVKM. This CDR3 is 14 amino acids long. V shed 4 bases, J shed 8 bases, and the junction held 9 bases outside the gene matches. CDR3 sequence: CASSSGQGSRGYTF. Written as DNA, the CDR3 is TGTGCCAGCAGTTCCGGACAGGGTTCGAGGGGCTACACCTTC.

This clone was seen just once. This chain joins TRBV7-2 and TRBJ1-3, with no clear D. This CDR3 has 15 residues. Looked up from germline, CDR1 is SGHTA and CDR2 is FQGNSA. Between the trimmed V and J ends, which lost 2 bases and 0 bases, there was a span of 8 bases. The CDR3 spells CASSLTQDSGNTIYF. In DNA form, the CDR3 reads TGTGCCAGCAGCTTAACCCAGGACTCTGGAAACACCATATATTTT.

The chain couples TRBV3-1 (or the pseudogene TRBV3-2) to TRBJ1-6; possibly TRBD1 for D (5 bases). Between the trimmed V and J ends, which lost 0 bases and 9 bases, there was a span of 9 bases. The CDR3 sequence is 14 residues long. Germline V gene data show CDR1 as LGHDT and CDR2 as YNNKEL (reference sequence). The CDR3 bases are TGTGCCAGCAGCCAAGACAGGGCCGGTTCACCCCTCCACTTT. Translating gives CASSQDRAGSPLHF.

This clone was recorded only once. This sequence joins TRBV7-9 and TRBJ2-7; TRBD1 might be the D (7 bases). Germline V lookup: CDR1 SEHNR, CDR2 FQNEAQ (reference sequence). Trimming took off 6 bases at V and 0 bases at J, with 12 bases between the two ends. The CDR3 loop spans 14 amino acids. The CDR3 DNA reads as TGTGCCAGCAGTCCCAGGGGGGCCTCCTACGAGCAGTACTTC. It is translated as CASSPRGASYEQYF.

The V and J genes are TRBV15 and TRBJ1-4, with 9 bases fitting TRBD1. Germline CDR1 reads LNHNV; CDR2 reads YYDKDF (reference sequence). This CDR3 is built from 17 residues. J lost 3 bases, V lost 3 bases, and 8 bases had no gene match. The CDR3 nucleotides read TGTGCCACCAGCAGGGGCGGGACAGGGACTCCTAATGAAAAACTGTTTTTT. Translation: CATSRGGTGTPNEKLFF.

V and J are TRBV24-1 and TRBJ2-1; unclear D gene. The CDR3 extends over 12 amino acids. Trimming took 2 bases from V and 9 from J, leaving 7 bases between them. Germline V gene data show CDR1 as KGHDR and CDR2 as SFDVKD. The CDR3 reads CATSDYGGEQFF. The DNA for the CDR3 is TGTGCCACCAGTGATTACGGCGGTGAGCAGTTCTTC.

The chain employs TRBV7-2 and TRBJ1-2; possibly TRBD1 for D (6 bases). The CDR3 length is 14 residues. Germline V gene sequence: CDR1 SGHTA, CDR2 FQGNSA. The V and J ends lost 3 bases and 4 bases respectively, with 12 bases between them. CDR3 protein: CASSLSGQSYGYTF. The CDR3 bases are TGTGCCAGCAGCTTGTCCGGACAGAGCTATGGCTACACCTTC.

The V call is TRBV28, the J call TRBJ1-2; possible D gene TRBD1, 5 bases. With 6 bases removed from V and 5 bases from J, the gap between germline ends came to 16 bases. Germline V gene lookup returns CDR1 MDHEN and CDR2 SYDVKM. The CDR3 loop spans 14 amino acids. The CDR3 DNA follows: TGTGCCAGCAGCCATTCGGACACCCTATATGGCTACACCTTC. It codes for CASSHSDTLYGYTF.

The chain joins TRBV28 to TRBJ2-5, with D perhaps matching TRBD1 or TRBD2 (5 bases each). Germline CDR1 is MDHEN and CDR2 is SYDVKM. The ends were cut back, 5 bases at V and 2 bases at J, with 15 bases in the middle. CDR3 length: 15 residues. CDR3 nucleotide sequence: TGTGCCAGCAGTCAGAACCGGGGCATACAAGAGACCCAGTACTTC. Protein sequence: CASSQNRGIQETQYF. Combining the CDR3 with reference TRBV28 and TRBJ2-5 gives the whole variable domain DVKVTQSSRYLVKRTGEKVFLECVQDMDHENMFWYRQDPGLGLRLIYFSYDVKMKEKGDIPEGYSVSREKKERFSLILESASTNQTSMYLCASSQNRGIQETQYFGPGTRLLVL.

This clone was seen more than once but under ten times. V usage is TRBV6-5 and J usage is TRBJ2-3, with 11 bases lining up with TRBD1. Looked up from germline, CDR1 is MNHEY and CDR2 is SVGAGI. J lost 1 base, V lost 8 bases, and 5 bases had no gene match. The CDR3 runs 15 residues. CDR3 coding DNA: TGTGCCAGCTCCTCGGACAGGGGGCGCACAGATACGCAGTATTTT. It translates to CASSSDRGRTDTQYF.

In DNA, the CDR3 is TGTGCCAGCAGTTCGAGAGGGGTTAAGAACACTGAAGCTTTCTTT. It codes for CASSSRGVKNTEAFF. The V and J genes are TRBV28 and TRBJ1-1, with a weak D call TRBD1 (5 bases). This CDR3 is built from 15 residues. CDR1 and CDR2 (germline): MDHEN, SYDVKM. V lost 4 bases and J 1 base, leaving 13 bases between the germline ends.

The gene calls are TRBV2 and TRBJ1-2, with TRBD1 matching over 10 bases. This CDR3 is built from 14 residues. Germline V gives CDR1 SNHLY, CDR2 FYNNEI. V was clipped by 6 bases and J by 4 bases; unmatched bases: 5. CDR3 sequence reads: CASRSGQGSYGYTF. DNA of the CDR3: TGTGCCAGCAGATCGGGACAGGGGTCCTATGGCTACACCTTC.

This clone was recorded only once. This rearrangement joins TRBV16 to TRBJ1-1, with no clear D. This CDR3 contains 12 residues. CDR1 and CDR2 (germline): KGHSY, FQNENV. The V end was cut by 3 bases, the J end by 6 bases, with 8 bases between. The CDR3 nucleotides are TGTGCCAGCAGCCATGCCGCTCCTGAAGCTTTCTTT. Translating gives CASSHAAPEAFF.

The chain links TRBV7-8 to TRBJ1-5; D ambiguous. The CDR3 consists of 16 residues. Germline lookup yields CDR1 SGHVS and CDR2 FQNEAQ. The ends were cut back, 2 bases at V and 5 bases at J, with 16 bases in the middle. DNA for the CDR3: TGTGCCAGCAGCTTACTGGTCAACCCCGAATATCAGCCCCAGCATTTT. Encoded protein: CASSLLVNPEYQPQHF.

V is TRBV5-1 and J is TRBJ1-1; the match to TRBD1 covers 7 bases. Germline trimming cut 4 bases from V and 8 bases from J; bases unmatched to any gene: 14. There are 15 residues in the CDR3. Germline CDR1 is SGHRS and CDR2 is YFSETQ. The CDR3 DNA follows: TGCGCCAGCAGCCCTCTACAGGGGTCGGAAGGGGAAGCTTTCTTT. Its translation is CASSPLQGSEGEAFF.

This clone was recorded once. The CDR3 sequence is CATRGEAGYTF. CDR3 DNA sequence: TGTGCCACCCGAGGAGAAGCTGGCTACACCTTC. V is TRBV15 and J is TRBJ1-2, with D unresolved. CDR3 length: 11 residues. Germline V gene lookup returns CDR1 LNHNV and CDR2 YYDKDF (reference sequence). The V end was cut by 8 bases, the J end by 7 bases, with 11 bases between.

The rearrangement links TRBV11-3 to TRBJ2-3; D possibly corresponds to TRBD1 (6 bases). Germline V gene lookup returns CDR1 SGHNT and CDR2 YENEEA. The length of the CDR3 is 15 residues. The V and J ends lost 0 bases and 2 bases respectively, with 9 bases between them. CDR3: CASSLDRGTTDTQYF. DNA for the CDR3: TGTGCCAGCAGCTTAGATAGGGGGACCACAGATACGCAGTATTTT.

The chain employs TRBV3-1 (or the pseudogene TRBV3-2) and TRBJ2-5, with a tentative D call TRBD1 (6 bases). Per germline, CDR1 LGHDT and CDR2 YNNKEL (reference sequence). There are 16 residues in the CDR3. V was clipped by 0 bases and J by 2 bases, with 13 bases between them. The chain's CDR3 is CASSQDYGQSQETQYF. DNA for the CDR3: TGTGCCAGCAGCCAAGATTATGGACAGTCACAAGAGACCCAGTACTTC.

V gene TRBV4-1 combines with J gene TRBJ1-6; a weak D match, TRBD1 (5 bases). CDR3 size: 17 residues. The ends were cut back, 1 base at V and 5 bases at J, with 15 bases in the middle. Germline CDR1 reads MGHRA; CDR2 reads YSYEKL. The CDR3 here is CASSQVDLGLHNSPLHF. The CDR3 coding sequence is TGCGCCAGCAGCCAAGTTGATCTGGGACTTCATAATTCACCCCTCCACTTT.

V and J are TRBV27 and TRBJ2-7, with a possible D match to TRBD1 (5 bases). The CDR3 is 13 residues long. From germline, CDR1 is MNHEY and CDR2 SMNVEV (reference sequence). Trimming removed 2 bases from V and 4 bases from J, with 9 bases in between. DNA for the CDR3: TGTGCCAGCAGTTTAATTGCAGGGTACGAGCAGTACTTC. Translating gives CASSLIAGYEQYF.

The CDR3 reads CASKDRTGVQPQHF. The CDR3 nucleotides are TGTGCCAGCAAGGATAGGACAGGGGTCCAGCCCCAGCATTTT. The chain couples TRBV2 to TRBJ1-5, with 9 nucleotides matching TRBD1. This CDR3 contains 14 residues. Germline V CDR1 and CDR2: SNHLY, FYNNEI. With V trimmed by 7 bases and J by 7 bases, 8 bases remained unmatched.

Only one count was recorded for this clone. The chain links TRBV12-3 or TRBV12-4 to TRBJ1-4, with no clear D. V lost 3 bases and J lost 6, with 8 bases in between. The CDR3 loop spans 13 amino acids. CDR3 loop: CASSFKLHEKLFF. Written as DNA, the CDR3 is TGTGCCAGCAGTTTCAAACTCCATGAAAAACTGTTTTTT.

CDR3 in amino acids: CASSPGLGITYEQYF. The DNA for the CDR3 is TGCGCCAGCAGCCCTGGACTAGGGATTACCTACGAGCAGTACTTC. The V call is TRBV5-1, the J call TRBJ2-7, with 7 bases lining up with TRBD2. V shed 4 bases and J 2 bases; nucleotides not matched to a gene: 9. The germline V gene has CDR1 SGHRS and CDR2 YFSETQ. The CDR3 length is 15 residues.

The V gene is TRBV7-3, the J gene TRBJ1-1; weak D call: TRBD1 (6 bases). Between the trimmed V and J ends, which lost 1 base and 6 bases, there was a span of 24 bases. CDR1 is SGHTA and CDR2 is FQGTGA in the germline V gene. This CDR3 region has 18 residues. CDR3 loop: CASSLSSTKATGWSEAFF. The CDR3 region has the DNA TGTGCCAGCAGCTTAAGCTCTACGAAAGCAACAGGGTGGTCTGAAGCTTTCTTT.

The chain links TRBV19 to TRBJ2-5; 13 positions match TRBD2. CDR1 LNHDA and CDR2 SQIVND come from the germline V gene (reference sequence). After removal of 6 bases from V and 5 bases from J, the junction contained 9 bases not matched to a gene. The CDR3 runs to 16 residues. The CDR3 here is CASRLAGGRREETQYF. Written as DNA, the CDR3 is TGTGCCAGTAGACTAGCGGGGGGGCGCCGGGAGGAGACCCAGTACTTC.

This clone was recorded once. The chain is built from TRBV2 and TRBJ2-3; TRBD1 agrees at 9 bases. The V and J ends lost 5 bases and 5 bases, in that order; junction bases with no gene match: 2. In germline, CDR1 is SNHLY, CDR2 FYNNEI. The CDR3 has 13 amino acids. As DNA, the CDR3 is TGTGCCAGCAGTTCGACAGGGGGAGATACGCAGTATTTT. Amino acids: CASSSTGGDTQYF.